These 21 T cell receptor beta chains originate from one sample sequenced in a study of T cells expressing NK-cell markers. TCRdb processed the 5' RACE reads again and assigns one entry to each CDR3 protein, with no DNA. This sample's table has 140,000 or so distinct CDR3 sequences. The specimen sequenced was blood T cells: a sorted CD56 or NKG2C T cell subset, CD4+ or CD8+ T cells, or bulk PBMC T cells (not recorded which). These receptors all stem from a man in his late teens or twenties in good health.

CDR3 sequence: CASSPLRAGGETQYF. The chain is built from TRBV13 and TRBJ2-5; there is no DNA to check the TCRdb D call of TRBD2. The CDR3 sequence is 15 residues long. The germline V gene has CDR1 PRHDT and CDR2 FYEKMQ (reference sequence).

The chain employs TRBV4-3 and TRBJ2-1; without DNA, the TCRdb call of TRBD1 cannot be checked. The CDR3 has 13 amino acids. Looked up from germline, CDR1 is LGHNA and CDR2 is YSLEER. The CDR3 here is CASSQVGGGEQFF.

V gene TRBV5-5 combines with J gene TRBJ2-1. CDR3 length: 12 amino acids. Germline assignment: CDR1 SGHKS and CDR2 YYEKEE (reference sequence). CDR3 region: CASSFFVDEQFF. Full variable domain (rest looked up from reference TRBV5-5 and TRBJ2-1): DAGVTQSPTHLIKTRGQQVTLRCSPISGHKSVSWYQQVLGQGPQFIFQYYEKEERGRGNFPDRFSARQFPNYSSELNVNALLLGDSALYLCASSFFVDEQFFGPGTRLTVL.

The chain combines TRBV5-5 with TRBJ2-3. CDR3 length equals 14 residues. Germline V gives CDR1 SGHKS, CDR2 YYEKEE (reference sequence). CDR3 amino acids: CASSLDGGTDTQYF.

The CDR3 sequence: CASSNPLAGGLRNEQFF. This chain joins TRBV19 and TRBJ2-1; absent DNA, TCRdb's TRBD2 call cannot be checked. This CDR3 is 17 amino acids long. The germline V gene has CDR1 LNHDA and CDR2 SQIVND (reference sequence).

The chain combines TRBV7-2 with TRBJ2-1; TCRdb's D call, TRBD2, is unchecked because there is no DNA. CDR1 is SGHTA and CDR2 is FQGNSA in the germline V gene. This CDR3 is 12 amino acids long. CDR3: CASSLVRASAFF.

The rearrangement links TRBV25-1 to TRBJ2-3. The CDR3 covers 15 residues. The germline gives CDR1 MGHDK, CDR2 SYGVNS. The CDR3 sequence: CASSDFFGSPDTQYF.

The CDR3 sequence: CASGGSQGETQYF. The chain carries TRBV27 and TRBJ2-5; TCRdb gives TRBD1 as the D gene, but with no DNA this cannot be confirmed. In germline, CDR1 is MNHEY, CDR2 SMNVEV (reference sequence). The length of the CDR3 is 13 residues.

This sequence joins TRBV5-6 and TRBJ2-1. The CDR3 covers 16 residues. Germline V gene lookup returns CDR1 SGHDT and CDR2 YYEEEE. Here the CDR3 reads CASSFGNPSSYNEQFF. Full variable domain (outside the CDR3, taken from reference TRBV5-6 and TRBJ2-1): DAGVTQSPTHLIKTRGQQVTLRCSPKSGHDTVSWYQQALGQGPQFIFQYYEEEERQRGNFPDRFSGHQFPNYSSELNVNALLLGDSALYLCASSFGNPSSYNEQFFGPGTRLTVL.

This chain links TRBV6-1 with TRBJ2-5; TCRdb selects TRBD1, and the lack of DNA leaves this call unchecked. The CDR3 spans 18 residues. Germline values: CDR1 MNHNS, CDR2 SASEGT. The CDR3 here is CASRPGGVLLEGQETQYF.

The rearrangement joins TRBV5-6 to TRBJ2-1; absent DNA, TCRdb's TRBD1 call cannot be checked. The CDR3 is made up of 11 amino acids. Per germline, CDR1 SGHDT and CDR2 YYEEEE. This chain's CDR3 is CASSSTGGRVF. Looking up the rest from reference TRBV5-6 and TRBJ2-1 gives the full variable domain: DAGVTQSPTHLIKTRGQQVTLRCSPKSGHDTVSWYQQALGQGPQFIFQYYEEEERQRGNFPDRFSGHQFPNYSSELNVNALLLGDSALYLCASSSTGGRVFGPGTRLTVL.

This rearrangement joins TRBV27 to TRBJ2-1; TCRdb lists TRBD2, though no DNA is available to test this call. The CDR3 is made up of 15 amino acids. Germline V gene sequence: CDR1 MNHEY, CDR2 SMNVEV (reference sequence). The CDR3: CASSLAGSRYNEQFF.

The chain couples TRBV5-6 to TRBJ1-5; TCRdb calls TRBD1, which cannot be checked without DNA. Per the germline V gene, CDR1 is SGHDT and CDR2 is YYEEEE. The CDR3 is 14 residues long. CDR3 region: CASSPGQGDQPQHF.

V is TRBV2 and J is TRBJ2-3; TCRdb picks TRBD1, but there is no DNA to check that call. The CDR3 extends over 13 amino acids. The V gene's germline CDR1 is SNHLY and CDR2 FYNNEI. CDR3 amino acids: CAILQGWSDTQYF.

The chain recombines TRBV12-3 or TRBV12-4 with TRBJ1-2; TCRdb outputs TRBD1, but without DNA this stays unchecked. CDR3 length: 15 amino acids. CDR3 in amino acids: CASSARQGTAYGYTF.

The chain links TRBV7-9 to TRBJ2-7; the D gene TCRdb calls, TRBD1, cannot be checked with no DNA. The length of the CDR3 is 14 residues. Germline V gene lookup returns CDR1 SEHNR and CDR2 FQNEAQ (reference sequence). This CDR3 reads CASSQRQGDYEQYF.

The genes are TRBV24-1 and TRBJ2-2. Germline V gene lookup returns CDR1 KGHDR and CDR2 SFDVKD. This CDR3 has 14 amino acids. The CDR3 protein is CATSDATFTGELFF.

The chain has TRBV4-3 and TRBJ1-2; as DNA is missing, the TRBD1 call by TCRdb cannot be tested. The germline gives CDR1 LGHNA, CDR2 YSLEER. This CDR3 spans 14 amino acids. CDR3 amino acids: CASSHGTGSYGYTF.

The rearrangement uses TRBV4-1 and TRBJ2-3; the D gene TCRdb calls, TRBD2, cannot be checked with no DNA. The CDR3 sequence is 17 residues long. The germline CDR1 and CDR2 sequences are MGHRA and YSYEKL. CDR3 protein: CASSQDIAGGPTDTQYF.

The chain couples TRBV5-1 to TRBJ2-3. The CDR3 sequence is 16 residues long. The germline CDR1 and CDR2 sequences are SGHRS and YFSETQ. This chain's CDR3 is CASSFQPDRSTDTQYF.

V is TRBV7-9 and J is TRBJ2-3; the D call of TRBD2 rests on TCRdb alone, since no DNA is present to check it. There are 15 residues in the CDR3. Germline V gives CDR1 SEHNR, CDR2 FQNEAQ (reference sequence). The chain's CDR3 is CASSPTTGSTDTQYF.